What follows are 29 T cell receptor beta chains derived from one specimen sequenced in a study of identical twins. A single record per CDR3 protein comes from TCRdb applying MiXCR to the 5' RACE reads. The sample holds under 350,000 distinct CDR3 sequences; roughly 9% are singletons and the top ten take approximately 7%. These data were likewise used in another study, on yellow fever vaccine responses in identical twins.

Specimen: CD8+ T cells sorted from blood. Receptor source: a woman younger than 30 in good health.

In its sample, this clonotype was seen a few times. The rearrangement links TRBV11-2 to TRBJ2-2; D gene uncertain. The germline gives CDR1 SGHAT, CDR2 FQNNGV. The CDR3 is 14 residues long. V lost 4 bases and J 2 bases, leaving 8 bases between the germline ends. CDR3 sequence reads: CASSWAANTGELFF. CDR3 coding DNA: TGTGCCAGCAGCTGGGCCGCCAACACCGGGGAGCTGTTTTTT.

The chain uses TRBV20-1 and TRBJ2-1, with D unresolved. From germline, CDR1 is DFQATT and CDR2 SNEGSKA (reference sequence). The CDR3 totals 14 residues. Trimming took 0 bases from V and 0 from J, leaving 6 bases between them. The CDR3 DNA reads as TGCAGTGCTAGAGACCTCAGCTCCTACAATGAGCAGTTCTTC. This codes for CSARDLSSYNEQFF.

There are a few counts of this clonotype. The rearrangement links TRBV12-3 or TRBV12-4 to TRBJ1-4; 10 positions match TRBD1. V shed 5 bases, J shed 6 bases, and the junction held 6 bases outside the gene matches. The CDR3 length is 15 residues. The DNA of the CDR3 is TGTGCCAGCAGTCTGGAGGACAGGGGGTATGAAAAACTGTTTTTT. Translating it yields CASSLEDRGYEKLFF.

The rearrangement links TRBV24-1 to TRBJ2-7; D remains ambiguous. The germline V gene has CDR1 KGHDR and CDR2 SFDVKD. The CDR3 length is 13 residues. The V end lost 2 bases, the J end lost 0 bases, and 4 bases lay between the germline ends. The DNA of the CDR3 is TGTGCCACCAGTGATTCCCGCTCCTACGAGCAGTACTTC. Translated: CATSDSRSYEQYF.

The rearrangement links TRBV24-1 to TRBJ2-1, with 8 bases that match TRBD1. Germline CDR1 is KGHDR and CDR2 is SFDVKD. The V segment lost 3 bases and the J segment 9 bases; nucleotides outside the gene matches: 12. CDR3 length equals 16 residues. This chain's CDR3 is CATSDDGQGTPVEQFF. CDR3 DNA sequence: TGTGCCACCAGTGATGATGGACAGGGAACCCCAGTTGAGCAGTTCTTC.

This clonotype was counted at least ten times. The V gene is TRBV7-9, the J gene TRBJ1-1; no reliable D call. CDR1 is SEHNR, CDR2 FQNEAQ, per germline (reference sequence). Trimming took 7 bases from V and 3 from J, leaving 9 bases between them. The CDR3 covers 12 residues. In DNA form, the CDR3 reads TGTGCCAGCACCCAACCGGACACTGAAGCTTTCTTT. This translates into CASTQPDTEAFF. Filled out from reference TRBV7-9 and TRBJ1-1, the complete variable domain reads DTGVSQNPRHKITKRGQNVTFRCDPISEHNRLYWYRQTLGQGPEFLTYFQNEAQLEKSRLLSDRFSAERPKGSFSTLEIQRTEQGDSAMYLCASTQPDTEAFFGQGTRLTVV.

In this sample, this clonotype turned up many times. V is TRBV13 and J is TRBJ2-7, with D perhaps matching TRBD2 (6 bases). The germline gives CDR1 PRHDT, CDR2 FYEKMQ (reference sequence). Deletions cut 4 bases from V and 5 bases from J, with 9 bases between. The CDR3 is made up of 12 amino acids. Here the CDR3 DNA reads TGTGCCAGCAGCTCAGGCGGGGACGAGCAGTACTTC. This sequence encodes CASSSGGDEQYF.

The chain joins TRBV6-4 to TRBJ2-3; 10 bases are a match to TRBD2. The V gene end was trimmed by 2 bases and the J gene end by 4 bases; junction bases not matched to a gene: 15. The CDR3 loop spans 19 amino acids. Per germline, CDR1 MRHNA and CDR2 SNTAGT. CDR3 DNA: TGTGCCAGCAGTGACACCGGAGAAAGAGCGGGAGGGCAGTCAGATACGCAGTATTTT. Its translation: CASSDTGERAGGQSDTQYF.

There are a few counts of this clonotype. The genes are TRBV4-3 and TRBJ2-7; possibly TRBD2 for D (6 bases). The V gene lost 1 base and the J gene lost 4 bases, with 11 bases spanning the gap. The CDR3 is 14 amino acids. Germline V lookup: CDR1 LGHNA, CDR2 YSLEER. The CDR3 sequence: CASSQGLGGYEQYF. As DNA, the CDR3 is TGCGCCAGCAGCCAAGGCCTGGGAGGTTACGAGCAGTACTTC.

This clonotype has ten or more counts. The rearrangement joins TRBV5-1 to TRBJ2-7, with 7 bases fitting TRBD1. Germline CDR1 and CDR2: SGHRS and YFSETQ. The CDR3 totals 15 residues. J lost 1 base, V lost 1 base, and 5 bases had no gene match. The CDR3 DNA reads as TGCGCCAGCAGCTTGTCGACAGGGATTTCCTACGAGCAGTACTTC. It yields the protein CASSLSTGISYEQYF. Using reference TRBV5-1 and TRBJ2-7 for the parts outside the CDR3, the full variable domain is KAGVTQTPRYLIKTRGQQVTLSCSPISGHRSVSWYQQTPGQGLQFLFEYFSETQRNKGNFPGRFSGRQFSNSRSEMNVSTLELGDSALYLCASSLSTGISYEQYFGPGTRLTVT.

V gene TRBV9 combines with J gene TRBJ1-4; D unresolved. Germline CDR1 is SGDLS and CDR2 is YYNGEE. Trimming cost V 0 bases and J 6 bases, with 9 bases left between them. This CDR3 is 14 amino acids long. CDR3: CASSVGPGDEKLFF. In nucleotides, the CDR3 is TGTGCCAGCAGCGTAGGTCCCGGGGATGAAAAACTGTTTTTT.

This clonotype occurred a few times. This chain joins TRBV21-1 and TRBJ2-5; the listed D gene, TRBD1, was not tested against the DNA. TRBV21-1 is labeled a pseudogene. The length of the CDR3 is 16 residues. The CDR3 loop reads CASRTPGQGDQETQYF. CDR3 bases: TGTGCCAGCAGGACTCCGGGACAGGGGGACCAAGAGACCCAGTACTTC.

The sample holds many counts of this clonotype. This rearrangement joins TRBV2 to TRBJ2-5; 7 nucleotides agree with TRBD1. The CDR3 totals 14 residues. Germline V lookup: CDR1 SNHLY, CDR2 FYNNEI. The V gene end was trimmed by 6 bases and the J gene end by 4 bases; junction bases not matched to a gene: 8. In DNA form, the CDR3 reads TGTGCCAGCAGGGGGACAGCTAAGAGAGAGACCCAGTACTTC. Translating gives CASRGTAKRETQYF.

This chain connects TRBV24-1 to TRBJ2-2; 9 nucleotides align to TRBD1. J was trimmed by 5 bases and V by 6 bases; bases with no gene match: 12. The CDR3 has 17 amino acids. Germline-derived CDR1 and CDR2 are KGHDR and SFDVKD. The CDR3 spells CATSSSRDRVETGELFF. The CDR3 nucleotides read TGTGCCACCAGTTCGTCCCGGGACAGGGTGGAGACCGGGGAGCTGTTTTTT.

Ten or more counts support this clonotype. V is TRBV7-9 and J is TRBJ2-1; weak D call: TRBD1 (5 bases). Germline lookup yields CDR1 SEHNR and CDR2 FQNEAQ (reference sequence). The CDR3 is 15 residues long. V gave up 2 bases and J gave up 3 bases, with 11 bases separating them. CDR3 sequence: CASSLTWGDYNEQFF. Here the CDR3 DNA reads TGTGCCAGCAGCTTAACATGGGGCGACTACAATGAGCAGTTCTTC.

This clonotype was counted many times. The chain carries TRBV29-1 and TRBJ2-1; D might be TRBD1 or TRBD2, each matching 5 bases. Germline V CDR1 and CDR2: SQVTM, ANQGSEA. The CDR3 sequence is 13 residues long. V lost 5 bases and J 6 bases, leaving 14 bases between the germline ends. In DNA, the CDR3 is TGCAGCGTTCGGGGCAGGGATGTCAATGAGCAGTTCTTC. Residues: CSVRGRDVNEQFF.

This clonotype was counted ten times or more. The CDR3 region has the DNA TGTGCCAGCAGCCCAGGGCCGACTAGCGCCACAGATACGCAGTATTTT. Protein sequence: CASSPGPTSATDTQYF. The chain is built from TRBV7-8 and TRBJ2-3; 8 nucleotides match TRBD2. V was pared by 5 bases and J by 2 bases, with 9 bases of the junction left unmatched. CDR1 and CDR2 (germline): SGHVS, FQNEAQ. CDR3 length equals 16 residues.

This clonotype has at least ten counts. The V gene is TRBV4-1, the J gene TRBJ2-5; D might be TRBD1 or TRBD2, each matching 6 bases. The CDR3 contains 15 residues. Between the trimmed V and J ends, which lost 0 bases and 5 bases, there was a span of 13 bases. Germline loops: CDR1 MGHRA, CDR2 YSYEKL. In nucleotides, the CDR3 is TGCGCCAGCAGCCAAGAAGACAGGAGGGACGAGACCCAGTACTTC. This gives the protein CASSQEDRRDETQYF.

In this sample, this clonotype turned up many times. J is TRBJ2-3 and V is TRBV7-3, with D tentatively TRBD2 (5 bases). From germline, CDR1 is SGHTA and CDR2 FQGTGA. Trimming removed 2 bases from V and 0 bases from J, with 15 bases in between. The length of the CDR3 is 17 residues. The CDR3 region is CASSLGSVSGSTDTQYF. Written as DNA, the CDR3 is TGTGCCAGCAGCTTAGGTTCGGTGAGCGGTAGCACAGATACGCAGTATTTT.

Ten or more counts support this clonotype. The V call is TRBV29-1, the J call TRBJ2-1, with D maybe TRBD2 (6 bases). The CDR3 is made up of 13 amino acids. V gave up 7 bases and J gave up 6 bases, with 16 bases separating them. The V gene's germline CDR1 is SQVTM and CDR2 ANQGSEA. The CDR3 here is CSGWASERNEQFF. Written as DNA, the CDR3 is TGCAGCGGATGGGCTAGCGAGCGCAATGAGCAGTTCTTC.

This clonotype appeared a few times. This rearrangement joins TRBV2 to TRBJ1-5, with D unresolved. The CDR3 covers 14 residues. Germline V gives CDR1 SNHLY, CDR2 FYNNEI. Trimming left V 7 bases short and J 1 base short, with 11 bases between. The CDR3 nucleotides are TGTGCCAGCACGGCTTCCATCAGCAATCAGCCCCAGCATTTT. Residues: CASTASISNQPQHF.

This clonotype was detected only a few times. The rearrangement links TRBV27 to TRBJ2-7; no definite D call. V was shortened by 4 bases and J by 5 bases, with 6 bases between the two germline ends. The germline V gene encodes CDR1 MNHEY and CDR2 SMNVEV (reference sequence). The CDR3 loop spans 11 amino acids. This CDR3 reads CASSYANEQYF. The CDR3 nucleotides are TGTGCCAGCAGTTATGCGAACGAGCAGTACTTC.

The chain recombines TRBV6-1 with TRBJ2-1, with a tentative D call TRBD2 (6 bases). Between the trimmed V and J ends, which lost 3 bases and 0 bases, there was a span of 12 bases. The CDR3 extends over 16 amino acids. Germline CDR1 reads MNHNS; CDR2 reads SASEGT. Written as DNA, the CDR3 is TGTGCCAGCAGTGATTATGGAGGGAGCTCCTACAATGAGCAGTTCTTC. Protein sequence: CASSDYGGSSYNEQFF.

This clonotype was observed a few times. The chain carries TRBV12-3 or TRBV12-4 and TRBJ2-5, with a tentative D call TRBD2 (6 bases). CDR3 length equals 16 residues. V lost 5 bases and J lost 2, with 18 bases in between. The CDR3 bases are TGTGCCAGCAGTATCTTTGGCGGGGAAACTCAAGAGACCCAGTACTTC. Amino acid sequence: CASSIFGGETQETQYF.

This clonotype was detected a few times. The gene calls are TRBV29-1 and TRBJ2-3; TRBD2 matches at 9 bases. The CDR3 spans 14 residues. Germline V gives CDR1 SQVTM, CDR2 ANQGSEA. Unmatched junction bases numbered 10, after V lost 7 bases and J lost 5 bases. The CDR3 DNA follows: TGCAGCGGGGATAGCGGGAGCGAGGAAGATACGCAGTATTTT. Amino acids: CSGDSGSEEDTQYF.

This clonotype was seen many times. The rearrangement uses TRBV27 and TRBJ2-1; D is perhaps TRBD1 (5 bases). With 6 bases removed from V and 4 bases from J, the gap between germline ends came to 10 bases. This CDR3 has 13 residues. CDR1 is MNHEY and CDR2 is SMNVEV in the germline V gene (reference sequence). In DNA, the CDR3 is TGTGCCAGCAGCAGCACAGGATACAATGAGCAGTTCTTC. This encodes CASSSTGYNEQFF.

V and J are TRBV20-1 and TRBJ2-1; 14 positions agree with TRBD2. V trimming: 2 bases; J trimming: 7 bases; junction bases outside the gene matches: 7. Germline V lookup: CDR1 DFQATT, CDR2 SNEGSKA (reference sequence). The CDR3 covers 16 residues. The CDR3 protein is CSARPWTSGRINEQFF. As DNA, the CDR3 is TGCAGTGCTAGACCCTGGACTAGCGGGAGGATAAATGAGCAGTTCTTC.

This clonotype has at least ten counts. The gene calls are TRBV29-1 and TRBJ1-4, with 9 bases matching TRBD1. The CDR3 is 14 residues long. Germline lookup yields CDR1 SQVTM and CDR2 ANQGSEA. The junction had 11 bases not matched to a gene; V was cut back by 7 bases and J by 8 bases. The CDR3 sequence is CSGLRTGAHEKLFF. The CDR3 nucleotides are TGCAGCGGGCTCAGGACAGGGGCTCACGAAAAACTGTTTTTT.

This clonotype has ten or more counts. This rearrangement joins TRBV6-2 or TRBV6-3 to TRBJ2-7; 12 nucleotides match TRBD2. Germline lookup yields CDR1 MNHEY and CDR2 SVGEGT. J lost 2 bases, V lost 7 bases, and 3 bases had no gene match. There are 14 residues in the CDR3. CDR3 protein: CASKTSGSPYEQYF. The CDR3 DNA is TGTGCCAGCAAGACTAGCGGGAGCCCCTACGAGCAGTACTTC.